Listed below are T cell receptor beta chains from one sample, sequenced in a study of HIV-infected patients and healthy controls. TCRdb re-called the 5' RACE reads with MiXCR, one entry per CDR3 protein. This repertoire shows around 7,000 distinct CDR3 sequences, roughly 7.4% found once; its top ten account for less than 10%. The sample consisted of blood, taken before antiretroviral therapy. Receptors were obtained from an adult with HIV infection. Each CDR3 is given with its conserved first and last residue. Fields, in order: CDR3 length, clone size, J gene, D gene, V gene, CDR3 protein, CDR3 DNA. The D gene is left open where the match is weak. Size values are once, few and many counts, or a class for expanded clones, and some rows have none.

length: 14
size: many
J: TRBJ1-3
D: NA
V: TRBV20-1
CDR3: CSAAERGSGNTIYF
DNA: TGCAGTGCCGCGGAAAGGGGCTCTGGAAACACCATATATTTT

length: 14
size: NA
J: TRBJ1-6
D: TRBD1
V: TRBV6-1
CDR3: CASSQGTGQSPLHF
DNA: TGTGCCAGCAGCCAAGGGACAGGGCAATCACCCCTCCACTTT

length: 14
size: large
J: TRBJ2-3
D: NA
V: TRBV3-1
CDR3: CASSQDRSGDTQYF
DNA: TGTGCCAGCAGCCAAGATCGGTCAGGAGATACGCAGTATTTT

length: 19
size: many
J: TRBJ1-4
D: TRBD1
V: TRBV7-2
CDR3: CASSFNSMAGGGTNEKLFF
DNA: TGTGCCAGCAGCTTCAACAGCATGGCAGGGGGCGGAACTAATGAAAAACTGTTTTTT

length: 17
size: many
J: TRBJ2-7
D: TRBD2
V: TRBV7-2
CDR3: CASSLRGGVEREREQYF
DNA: TGTGCCAGCAGCTTACGGGGGGGTGTTGAGCGGGAGCGCGAGCAGTACTTC

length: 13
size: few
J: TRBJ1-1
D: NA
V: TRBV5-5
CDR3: CATKINLNTEAFF
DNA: TGTGCTACTAAGATCAATTTGAACACTGAAGCTTTCTTT

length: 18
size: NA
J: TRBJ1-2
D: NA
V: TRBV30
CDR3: CAWSIGGTSRPPYYGYTF
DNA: TGTGCCTGGAGCATAGGGGGGACGTCTCGCCCACCCTACTATGGCTACACCTTC

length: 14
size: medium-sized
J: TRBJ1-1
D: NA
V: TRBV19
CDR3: CASNSLVLNTEAFF
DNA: TGTGCCAGTAATAGCCTCGTCTTGAACACTGAAGCTTTCTTT

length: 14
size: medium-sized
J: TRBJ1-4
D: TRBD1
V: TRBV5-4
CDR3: CASSSRQGEEKLFF
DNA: TGTGCCAGCAGCTCTCGACAGGGAGAGGAAAAACTGTTTTTT

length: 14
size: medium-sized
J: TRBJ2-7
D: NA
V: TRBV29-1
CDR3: CSAGGPPSSYEQYF
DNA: TGCAGCGCCGGGGGCCCCCCTAGCTCCTACGAGCAGTACTTC

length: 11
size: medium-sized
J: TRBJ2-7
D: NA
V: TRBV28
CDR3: CASSLTYEQYF
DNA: TGTGCCAGCAGTTTAACCTACGAGCAGTACTTC

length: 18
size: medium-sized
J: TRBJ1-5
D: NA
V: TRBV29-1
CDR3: CSVEFFGRRDLSNQPQHF
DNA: TGCAGCGTTGAATTTTTCGGACGGAGAGACTTAAGCAATCAGCCCCAGCATTTT

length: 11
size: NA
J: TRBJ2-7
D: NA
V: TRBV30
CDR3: CAWSWGYEQYF
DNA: TGTGCCTGGAGTTGGGGATACGAGCAGTACTTC

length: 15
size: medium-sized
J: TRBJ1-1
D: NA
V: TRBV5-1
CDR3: CASSLGWGANTEAFF
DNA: TGCGCCAGCAGCTTGGGGTGGGGGGCGAACACTGAAGCTTTCTTT

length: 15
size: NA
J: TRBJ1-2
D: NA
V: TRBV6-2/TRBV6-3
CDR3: CASSSMTDEYYGYTF
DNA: TGTGCCAGCAGCTCCATGACGGACGAGTACTATGGCTACACCTTC

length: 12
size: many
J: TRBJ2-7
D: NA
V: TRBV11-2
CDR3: CASSPPSYEQYF
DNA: TGTGCCAGCAGCCCCCCCTCCTACGAGCAGTACTTC

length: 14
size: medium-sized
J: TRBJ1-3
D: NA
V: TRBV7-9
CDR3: CASSQTVSGNTIYF
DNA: TGTGCCAGCAGCCAAACAGTCTCTGGAAACACCATATATTTT

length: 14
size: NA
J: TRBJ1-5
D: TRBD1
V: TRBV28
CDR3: CASSTGGAGQPQHF
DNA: TGTGCCAGCAGTACAGGGGGCGCAGGTCAGCCCCAGCATTTT

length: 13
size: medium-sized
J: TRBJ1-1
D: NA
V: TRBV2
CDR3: CASSGRGSPEAFF
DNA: TGTGCCAGCAGTGGGAGGGGAAGCCCTGAAGCTTTCTTT

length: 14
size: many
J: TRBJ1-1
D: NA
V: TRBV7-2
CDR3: CASSLSPGLTEAFF
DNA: TGTGCCAGCAGCTTATCGCCGGGGCTCACTGAAGCTTTCTTT

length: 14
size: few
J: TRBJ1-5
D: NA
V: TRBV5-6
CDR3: CASSLGPGQGPQHF
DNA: TGTGCCAGCAGCTTGGGACCGGGCCAGGGGCCCCAGCATTTT

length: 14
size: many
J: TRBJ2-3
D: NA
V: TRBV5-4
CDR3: CASSFRSYTDTQYF
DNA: TGTGCCAGCAGCTTCCGAAGTTACACAGATACGCAGTATTTT

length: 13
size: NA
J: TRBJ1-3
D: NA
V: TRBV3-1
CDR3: CASSQGRMNTIYF
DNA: TGTGCCAGCAGCCAAGGCAGAATGAACACCATATATTTT

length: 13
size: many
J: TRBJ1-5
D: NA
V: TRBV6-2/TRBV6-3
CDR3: CASSYAEVQPQHF
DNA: TGTGCCAGCAGTTACGCAGAGGTTCAGCCCCAGCATTTT

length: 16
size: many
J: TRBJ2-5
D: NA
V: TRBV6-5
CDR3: CASSYLLPSPMETQYF
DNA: TGTGCCAGCAGTTACTTACTTCCCAGCCCTATGGAGACCCAGTACTTC

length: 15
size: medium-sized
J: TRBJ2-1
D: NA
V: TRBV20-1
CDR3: CSARVEGKAYNEQFF
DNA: TGCAGTGCTAGAGTAGAAGGGAAGGCCTACAATGAGCAGTTCTTC

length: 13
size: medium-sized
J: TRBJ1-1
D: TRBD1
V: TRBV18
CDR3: CASSPSRDSEAFF
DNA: TGTGCCAGCTCACCAAGCCGGGACAGTGAAGCTTTCTTT

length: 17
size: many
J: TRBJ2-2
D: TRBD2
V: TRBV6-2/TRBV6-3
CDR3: CASSWTSPLTNTGELFF
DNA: TGTGCCAGCAGCTGGACTAGCCCTTTGACGAACACCGGGGAGCTGTTTTTT

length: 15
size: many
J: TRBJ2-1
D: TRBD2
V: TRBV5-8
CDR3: CASSFGLAGVFGQFF
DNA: TGTGCCAGCAGCTTTGGACTAGCGGGAGTGTTTGGGCAGTTCTTC

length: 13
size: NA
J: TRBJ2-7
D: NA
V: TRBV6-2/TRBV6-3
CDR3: CASSSLGPYEQYF
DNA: TGTGCCAGCAGTTCCCTCGGACCCTACGAGCAGTACTTC

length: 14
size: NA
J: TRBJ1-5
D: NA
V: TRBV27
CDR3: CASRQGLGNQPQHF
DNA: TGTGCCAGCAGGCAGGGGTTGGGCAATCAGCCCCAGCATTTT

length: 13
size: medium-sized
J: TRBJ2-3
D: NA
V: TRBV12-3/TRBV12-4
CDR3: CASNSGATDTQYF
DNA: TGTGCCAGCAACTCCGGGGCCACAGATACGCAGTATTTT

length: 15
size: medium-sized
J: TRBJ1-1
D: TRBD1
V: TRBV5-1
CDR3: CASSPTGTGRTEAFF
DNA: TGCGCCAGCAGCCCGACCGGGACAGGGCGGACTGAAGCTTTCTTT

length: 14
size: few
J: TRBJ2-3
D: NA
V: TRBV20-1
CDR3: CSVPGDSSTDTQYF
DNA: TGCAGTGTACCGGGGGACTCTAGCACAGATACGCAGTATTTT

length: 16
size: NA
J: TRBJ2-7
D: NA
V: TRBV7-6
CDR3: CASSLGPAGNSYEQYF
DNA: TGTGCCAGCAGCTTAGGTCCAGCGGGCAACTCCTACGAGCAGTACTTC

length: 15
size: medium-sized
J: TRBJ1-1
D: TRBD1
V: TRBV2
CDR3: CASRHRGTDGSEAFF
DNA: TGTGCCAGCAGACACCGAGGGACAGATGGGTCTGAAGCTTTCTTT

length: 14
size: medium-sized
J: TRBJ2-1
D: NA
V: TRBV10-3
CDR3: CAISLASSYNEQFF
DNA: TGTGCCATCAGCCTAGCGTCCTCCTACAATGAGCAGTTCTTC

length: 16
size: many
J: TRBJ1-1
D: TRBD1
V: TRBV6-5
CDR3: CASSYSNYRGNTEAFF
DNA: TGTGCCAGCAGTTACTCGAACTACAGGGGGAACACTGAAGCTTTCTTT

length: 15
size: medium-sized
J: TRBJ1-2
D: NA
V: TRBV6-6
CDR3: CASSYSIVRNYGYTF
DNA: TGTGCCAGCAGTTACTCGATCGTCCGTAACTATGGCTACACCTTC

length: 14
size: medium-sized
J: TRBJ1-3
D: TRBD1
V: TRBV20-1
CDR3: CSAATGGRGNTIYF
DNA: TGCAGTGCAGCGACAGGGGGCAGAGGAAACACCATATATTTT

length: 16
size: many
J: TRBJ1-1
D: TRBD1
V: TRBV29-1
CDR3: CSVETWDRGGDTEAFF
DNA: TGCAGCGTTGAGACCTGGGACAGGGGAGGGGACACTGAAGCTTTCTTT

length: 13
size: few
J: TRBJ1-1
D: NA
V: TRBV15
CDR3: CATSNGRNTEAFF
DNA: TGTGCCACCAGCAACGGACGGAACACTGAAGCTTTCTTT

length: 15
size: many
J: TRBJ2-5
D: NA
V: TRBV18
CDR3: CASSPQRAAQETQYF
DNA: TGTGCCAGCTCACCCCAGCGGGCAGCACAAGAGACCCAGTACTTC

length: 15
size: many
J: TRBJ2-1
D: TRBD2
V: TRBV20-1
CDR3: CSASKPSGSLDEQFF
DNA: TGCAGTGCTAGTAAGCCTAGCGGGAGTTTAGATGAGCAGTTCTTC

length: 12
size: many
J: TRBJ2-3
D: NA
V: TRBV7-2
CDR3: CASSPPSDTQYF
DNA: TGTGCCAGCAGCCCCCCATCGGATACGCAGTATTTT

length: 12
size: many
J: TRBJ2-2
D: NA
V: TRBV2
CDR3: CASSWSAGELFF
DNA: TGTGCCAGCAGCTGGTCAGCCGGGGAGCTGTTTTTT

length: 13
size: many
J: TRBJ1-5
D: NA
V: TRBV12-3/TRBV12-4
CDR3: CASSFRSHQPQHF
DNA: TGTGCCAGCAGTTTTAGATCCCATCAGCCCCAGCATTTT

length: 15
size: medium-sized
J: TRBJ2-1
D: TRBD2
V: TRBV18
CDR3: CASNPLPGGNNEQFF
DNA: TGTGCCAGCAACCCGTTGCCGGGGGGAAACAATGAGCAGTTCTTC

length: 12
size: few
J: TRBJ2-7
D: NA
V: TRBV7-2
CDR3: CASSLAARDPYF
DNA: TGTGCCAGCAGCTTAGCGGCGAGGGACCCGTACTTC

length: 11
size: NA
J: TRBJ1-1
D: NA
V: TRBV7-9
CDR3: CASSFLAEAFF
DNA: TGTGCCAGCAGCTTCCTCGCTGAAGCTTTCTTT

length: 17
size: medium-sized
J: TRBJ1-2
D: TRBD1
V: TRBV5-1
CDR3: CASSGRNRQGPNYGYTF
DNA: TGCGCCAGCAGCGGAAGAAATCGACAGGGGCCCAACTATGGCTACACCTTC

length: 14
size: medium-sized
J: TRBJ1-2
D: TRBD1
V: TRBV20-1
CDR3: CSAADRAFNYGYTF
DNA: TGCAGTGCTGCGGACAGGGCGTTCAACTATGGCTACACCTTC

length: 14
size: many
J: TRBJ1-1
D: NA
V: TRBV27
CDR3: CASKADRYYTEAFF
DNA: TGTGCCAGCAAGGCGGACAGATATTACACTGAAGCTTTCTTT

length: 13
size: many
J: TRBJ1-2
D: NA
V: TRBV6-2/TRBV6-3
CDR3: CASSASFPDGYTF
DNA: TGTGCCAGCAGTGCAAGTTTTCCGGATGGCTACACCTTC

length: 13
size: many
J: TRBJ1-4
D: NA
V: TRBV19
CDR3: CASSKEGLEKLFF
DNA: TGTGCCAGTTCGAAGGAGGGACTTGAAAAACTGTTTTTT

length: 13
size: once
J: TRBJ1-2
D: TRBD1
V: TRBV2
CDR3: CASSERDRGGYTF
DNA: TGTGCCAGCAGTGAAAGGGACAGAGGTGGCTACACCTTC

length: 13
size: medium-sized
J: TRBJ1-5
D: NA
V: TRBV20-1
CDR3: CSAAGPSNQPQHF
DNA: TGCAGTGCTGCCGGCCCTAGCAATCAGCCCCAGCATTTT

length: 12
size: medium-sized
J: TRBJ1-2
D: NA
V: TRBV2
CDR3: CASKAGNYGYTF
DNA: TGTGCCAGCAAGGCGGGAAACTATGGCTACACCTTC

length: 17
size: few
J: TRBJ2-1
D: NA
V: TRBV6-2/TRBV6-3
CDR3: CASTPRGLAAGIDEQFF
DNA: TGTGCCAGCACCCCAAGAGGTCTAGCCGCCGGGATCGATGAGCAGTTCTTC